This T cell receptor (beta chain) was identified in a study of T cell repertoires in cytomegalovirus infection. Study at large: Epitope selection comprised recently identified HLA-C-restricted CMV epitopes and well-studied HLA-B-restricted CMV epitopes. Both CMV infection and a matching HLA type were indicated by public TCR beta signatures.

TCRdb processed the reads anew with MiXCR; each CDR3 protein has one entry. The sample records about 770,000 distinct CDR3 sequences, almost 30% being singletons. As concerns this clonotype: No antigen is known for it.

This CDR3 has 16 amino acids. The J segment lost 2 bases and the V segment lost 5 bases, leaving 6 bases of the junction unmatched. CDR1 and CDR2 from the germline V gene are SGHNT and YYREEE (reference sequence). The sample consisted of cultured CD8+ T cells from PBMCs, taken from culture after CMV antigen stimulation. This sequence originates from a human donor in good health (CMV status not recorded). Some clones in this sample may be carry-over from other donors' samples. This chain connects TRBV5-4 to TRBJ2-1; 11 bases line up with TRBD2. Here the CDR3 DNA reads TGTGCCAGCAGTAAACTAGCGGGGGATCCCTACAATGAGCAGTTCTTC. Protein sequence: CASSKLAGDPYNEQFF.